One and the same sample provided the 11 T cell receptor beta chains below, sequenced in a study of blood T cell repertoires in COVID-19. The repertoire was sequenced with immunoSEQ multiplex PCR; TCRdb's copy has only in-frame clones and lacks some. There are 120,000 to 150,000 clones in the sample; 85% to 90% occur only once, and approximately 1.2% lies in the top ten. Sequenced material: PBMCs or T cells enriched from blood (not recorded which). These receptors were collected from a woman aged 30 to 39 with acute COVID-19.

The chain joins TRBV7-8 to TRBJ1-5; maybe TRBD1 (6 bases). The V end was cut by 5 bases, the J end by 7 bases, with 15 bases between. Germline V gene sequence: CDR1 SGHVS, CDR2 FQNEAQ. The CDR3 is made up of 14 amino acids. The CDR3 DNA reads TGTGCCAGCAGCGCAAACAGGGTTGGGCAGCCCCAGCATTTT. This gives the protein CASSANRVGQPQHF.

V is TRBV28 and J is TRBJ1-2, with 7 nucleotides matching TRBD1. The junction had 9 bases not matched to a gene; V was cut back by 4 bases and J by 7 bases. Germline loops: CDR1 MDHEN, CDR2 SYDVKM. This CDR3 is built from 14 residues. CDR3 sequence reads: CASSSAPTGIGYTF. CDR3 DNA sequence: TGTGCCAGCAGTTCGGCCCCGACAGGGATTGGCTACACCTTC.

The chain links TRBV28 to TRBJ2-1, with 9 bases fitting TRBD2. CDR3 size: 15 residues. The V gene's germline CDR1 is MDHEN and CDR2 SYDVKM. After removal of 6 bases from V and 4 bases from J, the junction contained 7 bases not matched to a gene. CDR3 region: CASSLGLALYNEQFF. In DNA, the CDR3 is TGTGCCAGCAGCTTAGGACTAGCGCTGTACAATGAGCAGTTCTTC.

The V call is TRBV27, the J call TRBJ1-6, with D maybe TRBD1 (6 bases). Looked up from germline, CDR1 is MNHEY and CDR2 is SMNVEV (reference sequence). V lost 6 bases, J lost 7 bases, and 13 bases lay in between. This CDR3 contains 14 residues. CDR3 coding DNA: TGTGCCAGCAGCCCCGGACAGCTGAATTCACCCCTCCACTTT. As protein: CASSPGQLNSPLHF.

The rearrangement links TRBV4-1 to TRBJ2-1; D might be TRBD2 (6 bases). Deletions cut 1 base from V and 4 bases from J, with 8 bases between. The CDR3 is made up of 14 amino acids. The germline V gene encodes CDR1 MGHRA and CDR2 YSYEKL. This CDR3 is CASSQGTKYNEQFF. The CDR3, as DNA: TGCGCCAGCAGCCAAGGGACTAAGTACAATGAGCAGTTCTTC.

A remark on this clone: The junction differs from germline at one of its ends, possibly a read error. The same CDR3 is also encoded by other DNA sequences in this sample. J is TRBJ2-2 and V is TRBV2; 8 nucleotides line up with TRBD1. Germline V lookup: CDR1 SNHLY, CDR2 FYNNEI. The CDR3 length is 13 residues. CDR3 residues: CASRTGPTGELFF. The CDR3 DNA reads TGCGCCAGCAGGACAGGGCCTACCGGGGAGCTGTTTTTT.

The J gene is TRBJ2-7, the V gene TRBV19, with TRBD1 identical over 12 bases. J gave up 5 bases and V 3 bases, and 2 bases lay outside the gene matches. CDR3 length equals 14 residues. Germline assignment: CDR1 LNHDA and CDR2 SQIVND (reference sequence). In DNA form, the CDR3 reads TGTGCCAGTAGTATCGGGACAGGGGGCCACGAGCAGTACTTC. Translating it yields CASSIGTGGHEQYF.

The chain carries TRBV18 and TRBJ1-5, with a weak D call TRBD1 (6 bases). V lost 0 bases and J lost 1, with 16 bases in between. The CDR3 is 18 residues long. Germline V gene lookup returns CDR1 KGHSH and CDR2 LQKENI. The CDR3 DNA reads as TGTGCCAGCTCACCACCTGGTTGGGGGCTCGGGAGCAATCAGCCCCAGCATTTT. Its protein is CASSPPGWGLGSNQPQHF.

The chain joins TRBV11-2 to TRBJ1-3, with D tentatively TRBD1 (6 bases). Germline CDR1 reads SGHAT; CDR2 reads FQNNGV. V shed 6 bases and J shed 3 bases, with 9 bases lying between them. The CDR3 consists of 13 residues. CDR3 DNA sequence: TGTGCCAGCAGACAGGGAATTGGAAACACCATATATTTT. Translating gives CASRQGIGNTIYF. Based on the CDR3 plus reference TRBV11-2 and TRBJ1-3, the full variable domain is EAGVAQSPRYKIIEKRQSVAFWCNPISGHATLYWYQQILGQGPKLLIQFQNNGVVDDSQLPKDRFSAERLKGVDSTLKIQPAKLEDSAVYLCASRQGIGNTIYFGEGSWLTVV.

The J gene is TRBJ1-3, the V gene TRBV7-6; 7 bases match TRBD1. The germline gives CDR1 SGHVS, CDR2 FNYEAQ. V dropped 5 bases and J dropped 0; count of bases not matched to a gene: 4. The CDR3 totals 15 residues. CDR3 amino acids: CASSPGTVSGNTIYF. CDR3 bases: TGTGCCAGCAGCCCCGGGACAGTCTCTGGAAACACCATATATTTT.

This clone was found a few times. The chain couples TRBV11-3 to TRBJ2-7; D is perhaps TRBD2 (5 bases). The V gene's germline CDR1 is SGHNT and CDR2 YENEEA. The CDR3 runs 12 residues. Trimming stripped 4 bases from V and 6 bases from J, with 10 bases between. Written as DNA, the CDR3 is TGTGCCAGCAGCTGGGCGGGCAGCGAGCAGTACTTC. Residues: CASSWAGSEQYF. The full variable domain, rest sourced from reference TRBV11-3 and TRBJ2-7, is EAGVVQSPRYKIIEKKQPVAFWCNPISGHNTLYWYLQNLGQGPELLIRYENEEAVDDSQLPKDRFSAERLKGVDSTLKIQPAELGDSAVYLCASSWAGSEQYFGPGTRLTVT.